The T cell receptor beta chain described here comes from a study of T cells in Graves' hyperthyroidism and ophthalmopathy. This CDR3 has 15 residues. Per germline, CDR1 DFQATT and CDR2 SNEGSKA (reference sequence). Trimming removed 6 bases at V and 0 bases at J, with 17 bases between. Authors of the study amplified TCR beta CDR3 regions from RNA transcripts. An initial round of RT-PCR targeting the TCR CDR3 relied on the HTBI primer set. TCRdb analysed the multiplex PCR reads with MiXCR anew, one entry per CDR3 protein. The table includes under 250,000 distinct CDR3 sequences, less than 20% detected once. This clonotype was detected only a few times. Its antigen remains unknown. Study-level results: A model of 13 V-J pairs discriminated ophthalmopathy from stable hyperthyroidism. The blood repertoire included most of the expanded thyroid clonotypes above 0.001.

Hyperthyroidism, newly diagnosed and lasting under 2 months, affected patients aged 18 to 65. This rearrangement joins TRBV20-1 to TRBJ1-1, with no clear D. The sequencing sample was made of blood. This clonotype was obtained from a woman between 50 and 59 years old with Graves' hyperthyroidism. The CDR3 reads CSALDLGHLNTEAFF. The CDR3 DNA reads as TGCAGTGCGCTGGACCTGGGTCATTTGAACACTGAAGCTTTCTTT.